The sequence of this T cell receptor (beta chain) was determined in a study of blood T cell repertoires in COVID-19. In the source study's methods: Counts of nucleated cells, estimated from reference gene primer amplification, were obtained. TCRdb keeps only in-frame clones here, not all; method: immunoSEQ multiplex PCR. V and J calls and clone size come straight from that table; D and trimming were deduced from the DNA. The sample carries 210,000 or so clones, roughly 80% recorded once. The CDR3 has 15 residues. The V end was cut by 5 bases, the J end by 6 bases, with 17 bases between. Germline CDR1 reads LNHNV; CDR2 reads YYDKDF (reference sequence).

This sequence originates from a woman of 80 years or more with acute or convalescent COVID-19. The sample comprised peripheral blood. The gene calls are TRBV15 and TRBJ2-1; D possibly corresponds to TRBD2 (5 bases). The CDR3 reads CATSGSHGESNEQFF. The CDR3 region has the DNA TGTGCCACCAGCGGTAGCCATGGGGAGAGCAATGAGCAGTTCTTC.